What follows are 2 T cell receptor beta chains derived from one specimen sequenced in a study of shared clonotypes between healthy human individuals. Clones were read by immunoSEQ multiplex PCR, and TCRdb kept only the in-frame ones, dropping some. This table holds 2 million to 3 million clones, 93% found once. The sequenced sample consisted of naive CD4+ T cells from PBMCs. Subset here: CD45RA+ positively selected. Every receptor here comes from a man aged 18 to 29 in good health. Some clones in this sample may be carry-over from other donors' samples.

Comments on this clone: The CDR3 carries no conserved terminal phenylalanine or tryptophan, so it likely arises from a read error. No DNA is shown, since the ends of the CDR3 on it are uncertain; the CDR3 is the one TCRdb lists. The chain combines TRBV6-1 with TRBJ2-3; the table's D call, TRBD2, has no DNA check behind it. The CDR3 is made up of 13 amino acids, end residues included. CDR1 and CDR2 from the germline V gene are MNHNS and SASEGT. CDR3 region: CASSRLAGGQFRD.

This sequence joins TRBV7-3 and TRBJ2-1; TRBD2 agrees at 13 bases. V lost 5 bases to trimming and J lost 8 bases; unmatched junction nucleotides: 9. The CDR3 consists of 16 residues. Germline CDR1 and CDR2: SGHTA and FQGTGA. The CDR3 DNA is TGTGCCAGCAGCGAAAGACTAGCGGGAGGTGGGGATGAGCAGTTCTTC. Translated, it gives CASSERLAGGGDEQFF.